This T cell receptor (beta chain) originates from a study of blood T cell repertoires in COVID-19. Turning to the study itself: The United States, Italy and Spain supplied acute and convalescent COVID-19 samples. From T cells, B-cell-depleted T cells, or PBMCs came the material, which was cDNA or gDNA.

CDR3 length: 15 residues. V dropped 6 bases and J dropped 4; count of bases not matched to a gene: 12. The germline V gene has CDR1 SQVTM and CDR2 ANQGSEA. Original processing methods: From reference gene primer amplification, estimates of nucleated cell counts were derived. Repertoires were generated with immunoSEQ multiplex PCR, while TCRdb's copy carries only in-frame clones and drops some. From that table come the V and J calls and clone size; the DNA was used to work out D and trimming. The sample shows approximately 170,000 clones, 83% of them seen only once. The clonotype originates from a woman aged 80 or over with acute or convalescent COVID-19. This chain uses TRBV29-1 with TRBJ2-7; 10 nucleotides match TRBD1. Sequencing input: peripheral blood. In DNA, the CDR3 is TGCAGCGTCACAATACCGGGACAGGGGTTGTACGAGCAGTACTTC. It translates to CSVTIPGQGLYEQYF.